Below, 11 T cell receptor beta chains from the same sample are listed, as sequenced in a study of tumor-infiltrating lymphocytes in primary liver carcinoma. From approximately 490 ng total RNA, TCR beta cDNA was generated with a primer in the constant region. Three-round nested multiplex PCR performed with slightly modified ARM-PCR produced the TCR beta libraries. With TRBV1-TRBV30 forward primers and a C-beta reverse primer, the first two PCR rounds were run for approximately 9 cycles each. TCRdb fed the multiplex PCR reads into MiXCR, producing one record per CDR3 protein. The table lists a few hundred thousand distinct CDR3 sequences, approximately 54% of them singletons, with over 15% in the top ten. Germline DNA was also extracted, and blood RNA was taken from unsorted whole blood. The sequenced sample consisted of peripheral blood. The receptor source for this set is a woman aged 25 to 39 with primary liver carcinoma and hepatitis B virus infection.

On this clonotype: Given the absence of the conserved phenylalanine or tryptophan at the CDR3 end, a read error is likely. The genes are TRBV29-1 and TRBJ2-5; 10 bases align to TRBD2. This CDR3 is 17 amino acids long. Germline V gene lookup returns CDR1 SQVTM and CDR2 ANQGSEA. CDR3 region: CSAAGGNGLAGDQTQYI. The DNA of the CDR3 is TGCAGTGCCGCAGGGGGCAATGGGCTAGCGGGAGATCAGACCCAGTACATC.

This clonotype was seen many times. The V gene is TRBV6-1, the J gene TRBJ2-6; maybe TRBD1 (6 bases). V was shortened by 8 bases and J by 1 base, with 15 bases between the two germline ends. The CDR3 extends over 16 amino acids. CDR1 is MNHNS, CDR2 SASEGT, per germline. The CDR3 region has the DNA TGTGCCAGCCAGACAGGTTCTGCTTCTGGGGCCAACGTCCTGACTTTC. Encoded protein: CASQTGSASGANVLTF.

This clonotype appeared many times. The chain is built from TRBV4-3 and TRBJ2-5; 7 bases match TRBD2. This CDR3 contains 14 residues. V was clipped by 0 bases and J by 5 bases; unmatched bases: 3. Germline loops: CDR1 LGHNA, CDR2 YSLEER. For the CDR3, the DNA is TGCGCCAGCAGCCAAGATTTGGGGGGGGAGACCCAGTACTTC. Protein: CASSQDLGGETQYF.

This clonotype was seen many times. This chain connects TRBV12-3 or TRBV12-4 to TRBJ1-6; D is perhaps TRBD1 (6 bases). The CDR3 totals 13 residues. Trimming stripped 4 bases from V and 7 bases from J, with 8 bases between. The CDR3: CASSYQGNSPLHF. The CDR3 nucleotides read TGTGCCAGCAGTTACCAGGGGAATTCACCCCTCCACTTT.

Concerning this clonotype itself: This is likely a read error, given that the CDR3 carries no conserved phenylalanine or tryptophan at its end. The chain has TRBV6-5 and TRBJ1-5, with D possibly being TRBD1 (5 bases). Germline lookup yields CDR1 MNHEY and CDR2 SVGAGI. Trimming shortened V by 4 bases and J by 7 bases, and 14 bases separated the two germline ends. The CDR3 is made up of 14 amino acids. The CDR3 sequence is CASSSAGGRQPQHL. The CDR3 coding sequence is TGTGCCAGCAGTTCAGCTGGGGGTCGGCAGCCCCAGCATTTA.

Turning to this clonotype: This may be a read error: a much more frequent sequence differs by one nucleotide. V is TRBV10-2 and J is TRBJ2-1; D is perhaps TRBD1 (6 bases). Germline V gene data show CDR1 as WSHSY and CDR2 as SAAADI. The CDR3 contains 13 residues. The CDR3 DNA reads TGCGCCAGCAGCAGGACAGACTACGATGAGCAGTTCTTC. Its translation: CASSRTDYDEQFF.

This clonotype was counted a few times. The chain uses TRBV4-2 and TRBJ2-1; no clear D gene. V was pared by 1 base and J by 6 bases, with 22 bases between. The germline V gene has CDR1 LGHNA and CDR2 YNFKEQ. The CDR3 runs 18 residues. CDR3 DNA sequence: TGTGCCAGCAGCCAAGTAGAATCCAGGAAAGCTGGTGGCAATGAGCAGTTCTTC. It is translated as CASSQVESRKAGGNEQFF.

This chain links TRBV6-6 with TRBJ1-2, with 7 bases matching TRBD1. CDR1 and CDR2 (germline): MNHNY, SVGAGI (reference sequence). CDR3 length: 16 amino acids. J lost 5 bases, V lost 8 bases, and 17 bases had no gene match. This CDR3 reads CASDPPGDSAKYGYTF. Here the CDR3 DNA reads TGTGCCAGCGACCCGCCGGGGGACAGCGCAAAGTATGGCTACACCTTC.

About this clonotype: A clone one base away is much larger, so this may be a read error. This chain joins TRBV6-5 and TRBJ2-5; D unclear. The CDR3 consists of 14 residues. CDR1 and CDR2 (germline): MNHEY, SVGAGI. CDR3 amino acids: CASRYSSLQETQYF. The CDR3 DNA sequence: TGTGCCAGCAGATACTCGTCGCTCCAAGAGACCCAGTACTTC.

Remarks on this clonotype: One base away lies a much larger clone, so this may be a sequencing read error. Here the CDR3 omits its conserved ending phenylalanine or tryptophan, so a read error is the likely source. V is TRBV5-1 and J is TRBJ2-2, with 11 bases matching TRBD2. The CDR3 consists of 16 residues. Germline V gives CDR1 SGHRS, CDR2 YFSETQ. With V trimmed by 4 bases and J by 5 bases, 7 bases remained unmatched. The CDR3 loop is CASSPTSGSVTGELFI. The DNA of the CDR3 is TGCGCCAGCAGCCCCACTAGCGGGAGCGTTACCGGGGAGCTGTTTATT.

A word on this clonotype: This may arise from a read error, as a much more abundant clone is one base away. The chain is built from TRBV6-2 or TRBV6-3 and TRBJ1-1; weak D call: TRBD1 (5 bases). The CDR3 is made up of 13 amino acids. Germline CDR1 and CDR2: MNHEY and SVGEGT. Trimming took off 6 bases at V and 6 bases at J, with 14 bases between the two ends. CDR3: CASSLWGRAEAFF. The CDR3 DNA reads TGTGCCAGCAGCCTGTGGGGCAGGGCTGAAGCTTTCTTT.